In its sample, the clone carrying this T cell receptor beta chain was seen many times. This entry comes from a study of CD8 T cells in ankylosing spondylitis. Each CDR3 protein is one row after TCRdb ran MiXCR on the 5' RACE reads. The repertoire holds about 39,000 distinct CDR3 sequences, with around a tenth as singletons. Germline V CDR1 and CDR2: DFQATT, SNEGSKA (reference sequence). Losses at the gene ends were 1 base for V and 5 bases for J; bases not matched to a gene: 13. The CDR3 runs to 16 residues. The sequenced sample was blood, either unsorted or a sorted T cell fraction (not recorded which). The source is a male donor with ankylosing spondylitis or in good health (not recorded which). The chain joins TRBV20-1 to TRBJ2-7; 8 bases line up with TRBD1. Here the CDR3 DNA reads TGCAGTGCTAGAGCCGCTGATGGACAGGGCGGCGACGAGCAGTACTTC. Translation: CSARAADGQGGDEQYF.